The entry below describes one T cell receptor (beta chain). The antigen remains unidentified. The data belong to a study of T cell responses to AZD1222 COVID-19 vaccine. Whole-study results and caveats: Within unmutated variant regions lay the reported targets of nearly half of spike-specific TCRs. The repertoires were collected only after the peak T cell response.

Assay used: immunoSEQ multiplex PCR; TCRdb lists only in-frame clones, some missing. The sample holds about 140,000 clones; about 92% are singletons and the top ten take around 1%. The TCR comes from an adult in good health. The sequencing used peripheral blood, collected on day 0 of MenACWY control vaccination.

Here the CDR3 DNA reads TGCGCCAGCAACCCGGACCCTAGCACAGATACGCAGTATTTT. Translated, it gives CASNPDPSTDTQYF. The rearrangement links TRBV5-1 to TRBJ2-3, with unresolved D. Germline V CDR1 and CDR2: SGHRS, YFSETQ. The CDR3 runs to 14 residues. V was shortened by 6 bases and J by 0 bases, with 11 bases between the two germline ends.